This T cell receptor (beta chain) was sequenced in a study of T cells in Graves' hyperthyroidism and ophthalmopathy. Study results and caveats: The model made its ophthalmopathy prediction, and onset followed a median approximately six months later. Expanded thyroid clonotypes (above 0.001) were mostly also found in blood. Using 13 V-J features, a model discriminated ophthalmopathy from stable hyperthyroidism.

To note about this clonotype: Its target is unknown.

Patients were excluded because of uncontrolled infection, other autoimmune disease, pregnancy or lactation. The germline CDR1 and CDR2 sequences are DFQATT and SNEGSKA (reference sequence). This CDR3 is built from 13 residues. V dropped 4 bases and J dropped 0 bases, with 6 bases sitting between them. TCR beta CDR3 sequences were amplified from RNA transcripts. Carried out on the TCR CDR3, a first-round RT-PCR used the HTBI primer set. TCRdb reanalysed the multiplex PCR reads using MiXCR and keeps one entry per CDR3 protein. The sample includes 500,000 to 600,000 distinct CDR3 sequences, approximately 49% of them seen just once.

The rearrangement uses TRBV20-1 and TRBJ2-2; no clear D. The material sequenced was peripheral blood or thyroid tissue (not recorded which). The source of this sequence is an adult woman with Graves' disease, either hyperthyroidism or ophthalmopathy (not recorded which). CDR3 sequence (DNA): TGCAGTGCTAAAGACTCGAACACCGGGGAGCTGTTTTTT. It specifies CSAKDSNTGELFF.